The 26 T cell receptor beta chains reported below all come from one sample, sequenced in a study of blood T cell repertoires in COVID-19. Assay used: immunoSEQ multiplex PCR; TCRdb lists only in-frame clones, some missing. The data hold about 180,000 clones, with over 90% observed a single time. Input material: peripheral blood. The receptor set was obtained from a man in his forties or fifties with acute or convalescent COVID-19.

Turning to this clone: This sample also contains other DNA sequences that code for the same CDR3. DNA for the CDR3: TGTGCCAGCAGTCCCCAAACAGGGTCTGGCTACACCTTC. It encodes CASSPQTGSGYTF. The chain couples TRBV12-3 or TRBV12-4 to TRBJ1-2; possible D gene TRBD1, 6 bases. V lost 5 bases and J 7 bases, leaving 14 bases between the germline ends. This CDR3 has 13 amino acids.

This chain joins TRBV2 and TRBJ1-4, with TRBD1 identical over 7 bases. CDR1 and CDR2 (germline): SNHLY, FYNNEI. The CDR3 is 15 amino acids. The ends lost 6 bases at V and 1 base at J; junction bases unmatched: 5. The CDR3, as DNA: TGTGCCAGCAGGAGCCGACAGGGAACTAATGAAAAACTGTTTTTT. Translating gives CASRSRQGTNEKLFF. Variable domain in full (rest from reference TRBV2 and TRBJ1-4): EPEVTQTPSHQVTQMGQEVILRCVPISNHLYFYWYRQILGQKVEFLVSFYNNEISEKSEIFDDQFSVERPDGSNFTLKIRSTKLEDSAMYFCASRSRQGTNEKLFFGSGTQLSVL.

A word on this clone: This CDR3 is also generated by other DNA sequences in the sample. The chain joins TRBV6-5 to TRBJ1-2; 7 bases align to TRBD1. Germline V gene lookup returns CDR1 MNHEY and CDR2 SVGAGI. The CDR3 is 14 residues long. The trim removed 5 bases at V and 2 bases at J, leaving 5 bases unmatched. The CDR3 loop reads CASSRTGSNYGYTF. In DNA form, the CDR3 reads TGTGCCAGCAGTAGGACAGGTTCGAACTATGGCTACACCTTC.

The chain uses TRBV19 and TRBJ1-1; a weak D match, TRBD1 (6 bases). CDR3 length: 11 amino acids. Germline assignment: CDR1 LNHDA and CDR2 SQIVND (reference sequence). With 6 bases removed from V and 10 bases from J, the gap between germline ends came to 12 bases. This chain's CDR3 is CASSTGLSAFF. The CDR3 bases are TGTGCCAGTAGCACAGGGTTATCAGCTTTCTTT.

The chain recombines TRBV19 with TRBJ1-5, with 11 nucleotides matching TRBD1. The germline CDR1 and CDR2 sequences are LNHDA and SQIVND (reference sequence). The CDR3 spans 13 residues. V trimming: 10 bases; J trimming: 6 bases; junction bases outside the gene matches: 5. The CDR3 coding sequence is TGTGCCACGGCCGGGACAGGGGGTCAGCCCCAGCATTTT. This encodes CATAGTGGQPQHF.

This chain connects TRBV10-3 to TRBJ2-1; D gene unclear. V shed 5 bases and J shed 8 bases, with 7 bases lying between them. The CDR3 length is 11 residues. Germline V lookup: CDR1 ENHRY, CDR2 SYGVKD. The CDR3 is CAISQADEQFF. The CDR3 DNA follows: TGTGCCATCAGTCAGGCCGATGAGCAGTTCTTC.

CDR3 DNA: TGTGCCAGCAGCTTGGGGGACATCTATGGCTACACCTTC. Translated, it gives CASSLGDIYGYTF. This chain uses TRBV5-4 with TRBJ1-2; D perhaps matches TRBD1 (6 bases). The length of the CDR3 is 13 residues. V was pared by 0 bases and J by 4 bases, with 7 bases between. Germline CDR1 SGHNT, CDR2 YYREEE (reference sequence).

The chain employs TRBV7-9 and TRBJ2-3; TRBD1 matches 7 bases. Germline trimming cut 4 bases from V and 4 bases from J; bases unmatched to any gene: 8. The CDR3 loop spans 15 amino acids. Germline values: CDR1 SEHNR, CDR2 FQNEAQ (reference sequence). The CDR3, as DNA: TGTGCCAGCAGCTCCTCCGGGACAGAGGCAGATACGCAGTATTTT. Amino acids: CASSSSGTEADTQYF.

V usage is TRBV28 and J usage is TRBJ1-2; D call uncertain. This CDR3 contains 13 residues. Germline V gene lookup returns CDR1 MDHEN and CDR2 SYDVKM. V lost 8 bases and J lost 5, with 15 bases in between. The CDR3 nucleotides are TGTGCCAGCTCCCTAGAGGGAGGTTATGGCTACACCTTC. Translation: CASSLEGGYGYTF.

This chain links TRBV27 with TRBJ2-1; TRBD2 is a possible D gene (5 bases). The germline CDR1 and CDR2 sequences are MNHEY and SMNVEV (reference sequence). This CDR3 region has 15 residues. V was trimmed by 7 bases and J by 6 bases, leaving 19 bases between them. The CDR3 spells CASTETLPGSNEQFF. The CDR3 coding sequence is TGTGCCAGCACCGAGACCCTACCGGGATCCAATGAGCAGTTCTTC.

J is TRBJ2-5 and V is TRBV19; TRBD2 aligns across 7 bases. This CDR3 comprises 15 residues. V dropped 6 bases and J dropped 5; count of bases not matched to a gene: 12. CDR1 LNHDA and CDR2 SQIVND come from the germline V gene (reference sequence). CDR3 in amino acids: CASSQTSAAVETQYF. CDR3 nucleotide sequence: TGTGCCAGTAGCCAAACTAGCGCGGCAGTTGAGACCCAGTACTTC.

The V call is TRBV4-1, the J call TRBJ1-5; 7 bases match TRBD1. The germline CDR1 and CDR2 sequences are MGHRA and YSYEKL. With V trimmed by 0 bases and J by 7 bases, 3 bases remained unmatched. This CDR3 has 14 residues. Written as DNA, the CDR3 is TGCGCCAGCAGCCAAGAGACAGGGAACCAGCCCCAGCATTTT. Translated: CASSQETGNQPQHF.

This clone has a handful of counts. The chain employs TRBV7-6 and TRBJ2-1; 7 bases are a match to TRBD1. CDR3 size: 15 residues. Unmatched junction bases numbered 5, after V lost 2 bases and J lost 4 bases. Germline V CDR1 and CDR2: SGHVS, FNYEAQ. Here the CDR3 DNA reads TGTGCCAGCAGCTTAACCGGGACAGAATACAATGAGCAGTTCTTC. This translates into CASSLTGTEYNEQFF.

The V gene is TRBV14, the J gene TRBJ1-4; D possibly corresponds to TRBD1 (5 bases). This CDR3 contains 18 residues. In germline, CDR1 is SGHDN, CDR2 FVKESK. Trimming stripped 1 base from V and 7 bases from J, with 22 bases between. Written as DNA, the CDR3 is TGTGCCAGCAGCCAAGGTGTACGAGTTCAGGGCCCAGGTGAAAAACTGTTTTTT. It is translated as CASSQGVRVQGPGEKLFF.

This chain connects TRBV28 to TRBJ2-7; weak D call: TRBD2 (6 bases). The CDR3 extends over 14 amino acids. V was shortened by 8 bases and J by 4 bases, with 18 bases between the two germline ends. The germline gives CDR1 MDHEN, CDR2 SYDVKM. CDR3 in amino acids: CASATLAGRYEQYF. The CDR3 DNA reads TGTGCCAGCGCCACCTTGGCAGGGAGGTACGAGCAGTACTTC. Together with reference TRBV28 and TRBJ2-7, the CDR3 gives the full variable domain: DVKVTQSSRYLVKRTGEKVFLECVQDMDHENMFWYRQDPGLGLRLIYFSYDVKMKEKGDIPEGYSVSREKKERFSLILESASTNQTSMYLCASATLAGRYEQYFGPGTRLTVT.

The chain employs TRBV19 and TRBJ1-2, with TRBD1 as a possible D gene (5 bases). CDR1 is LNHDA and CDR2 is SQIVND in the germline V gene (reference sequence). V was trimmed by 5 bases and J by 3 bases, leaving 7 bases between them. This CDR3 comprises 12 residues. The CDR3 region has the DNA TGTGCCAGTAGTGCGACAGACTATGGCTACACCTTC. Translated: CASSATDYGYTF.

The rearrangement links TRBV11-2 to TRBJ2-1; no firm D call. V lost 8 bases and J 0 bases, leaving 17 bases between the germline ends. The CDR3 has 16 residues. Germline CDR1 SGHAT, CDR2 FQNNGV. CDR3 DNA: TGTGCCAGCCGATCAGGTGGGCCGAGCTCCTACAATGAGCAGTTCTTC. Translation gives CASRSGGPSSYNEQFF.

This clone was seen just once. The CDR3 DNA follows: TGTGCCAGCAGCCAGAGGACTAGTCTCACCGGGGAGCTGTTTTTT. Encoded protein: CASSQRTSLTGELFF. The chain is built from TRBV3-1 (or the pseudogene TRBV3-2) and TRBJ2-2, with TRBD2 matching over 7 bases. This CDR3 contains 15 residues. V shed 3 bases, J shed 4 bases, and the junction held 5 bases outside the gene matches. Germline V CDR1 and CDR2: LGHDT, YNNKEL (reference sequence).

The V call is TRBV9, the J call TRBJ2-7; D is possibly TRBD1 (5 bases). Per germline, CDR1 SGDLS and CDR2 YYNGEE. The V end was cut by 0 bases, the J end by 0 bases, with 10 bases between. The CDR3 is 15 residues long. The CDR3 DNA reads as TGTGCCAGCAGCGTAGGTACAGGTGTCTCCTACGAGCAGTACTTC. Protein product: CASSVGTGVSYEQYF. Full variable domain (rest looked up from reference TRBV9 and TRBJ2-7): DSGVTQTPKHLITATGQRVTLRCSPRSGDLSVYWYQQSLDQGLQFLIQYYNGEERAKGNILERFSAQQFPDLHSELNLSSLELGDSALYFCASSVGTGVSYEQYFGPGTRLTVT.

This clone was counted a few times. The V and J genes are TRBV19 and TRBJ1-2; D is possibly TRBD1 (5 bases). CDR1 is LNHDA and CDR2 is SQIVND in the germline V gene (reference sequence). The CDR3 runs 14 residues. V lost 5 bases to trimming and J lost 2 bases, with 12 bases between them. CDR3 residues: CASSAGRINYGYTF. The CDR3 nucleotides read TGTGCCAGTAGTGCGGGACGGATAAACTATGGCTACACCTTC.

This clone was detected only a few times. The V and J genes are TRBV4-1 and TRBJ2-7; TRBD1 matches 9 bases. Trimming took 4 bases from V and 3 from J; bases not matched to a gene: 7. CDR3 length: 15 amino acids. The germline gives CDR1 MGHRA, CDR2 YSYEKL. CDR3 sequence: CASSPSLTGGYEQYF. The CDR3 DNA reads as TGCGCCAGCAGCCCGTCCCTGACAGGGGGCTACGAGCAGTACTTC.

The chain has TRBV6-1 and TRBJ1-2; maybe TRBD1 (6 bases). Germline V gene data show CDR1 as MNHNS and CDR2 as SASEGT. The CDR3 sequence is 16 residues long. V was clipped by 2 bases and J by 7 bases, with 20 bases between them. CDR3 sequence (DNA): TGTGCCAGCAGTGAATCCAAGGGGGGGAGTCGGGGTGGCTACACCTTC. It codes for CASSESKGGSRGGYTF.

The sample holds one count of this clone. The rearrangement uses TRBV15 and TRBJ1-2, with D possibly being TRBD1 (6 bases). The germline V gene encodes CDR1 LNHNV and CDR2 YYDKDF (reference sequence). The CDR3 is made up of 16 amino acids. The V gene lost 0 bases and the J gene lost 7 bases, with 18 bases spanning the gap. CDR3 coding DNA: TGTGCCACCAGCAGAGATGTTGGTTTGTCAGGGGCTGGCTACACCTTC. It encodes CATSRDVGLSGAGYTF.

V gene TRBV11-2 combines with J gene TRBJ2-1; 7 nucleotides agree with TRBD2. V shed 4 bases and J 0 bases; nucleotides not matched to a gene: 6. The CDR3 contains 16 residues. Germline-derived CDR1 and CDR2 are SGHAT and FQNNGV. The CDR3 region is CASSSRRGVSYNEQFF. The CDR3 region has the DNA TGTGCCAGCAGCTCTCGACGGGGGGTCTCCTACAATGAGCAGTTCTTC.

This clone has a single count. The chain couples TRBV5-1 to TRBJ2-3; D is unclear. V lost 7 bases and J lost 4, with 16 bases in between. Germline-derived CDR1 and CDR2 are SGHRS and YFSETQ. CDR3 size: 14 residues. The CDR3 region has the DNA TGCGCCAGCGGCATCCGCAGAGGTCCAGATACGCAGTATTTT. Translation gives CASGIRRGPDTQYF.

The J gene is TRBJ1-2, the V gene TRBV27; unclear D gene. The CDR3 is made up of 13 amino acids. Between the trimmed V and J ends, which lost 1 base and 8 bases, there was a span of 11 bases. Per germline, CDR1 MNHEY and CDR2 SMNVEV (reference sequence). The CDR3 is CASSLWAGKGYTF. In DNA form, the CDR3 reads TGTGCCAGCAGTTTATGGGCGGGGAAAGGCTACACCTTC.